This TCR beta chain was sequenced in a study of blood T cell repertoires in COVID-19. Study overall: COVID-19 samples, acute and convalescent, were from the United States, Italy and Spain.

Per the original methods: Reference gene primers were amplified, and this amplification served to estimate nucleated cell counts. Using immunoSEQ multiplex PCR, the repertoire was profiled, and TCRdb retains in-frame clones only, with some absent. That table supplies the V and J calls and clone size; D and trimming were determined from the DNA. The table lists roughly 300,000 clones, 85% to 90% of them singletons. Trimming stripped 4 bases from V and 5 bases from J, with 14 bases between. The length of the CDR3 is 14 residues. Germline values: CDR1 LNHDA, CDR2 SQIVND (reference sequence). The chain is built from TRBV19 and TRBJ2-5; the D gene is possibly TRBD1 (6 bases). The TCR sequence derives from a woman in her 30s with COVID-19, enrolled during active disease. Material for sequencing was peripheral blood. The CDR3 bases are TGTGCCAGTAGTACCCAGGGGTCAGGCGAGACCCAGTACTTC. Encoded protein: CASSTQGSGETQYF.